The entry that follows covers one T cell receptor beta chain sequence. Libraries were prepared by immunoSEQ multiplex PCR; TCRdb keeps only in-frame clonotypes and omits some of them. Among about 98,000 clones listed, 92% were seen once. Germline V gene data show CDR1 as MDHEN and CDR2 as SYDVKM. Trimming at V came to 1 base and at J to 2 bases, leaving 15 bases not matched to a gene. CDR3 length: 19 residues. This sample is drawn from a study of T cell changes during pregnancy in multiple sclerosis. The chain joins TRBV28 to TRBJ1-1; TRBD1 agrees at 8 bases. Sequencing used peripheral blood, obtained after pregnancy. The sequence came from a female donor in good health, enrolled as a control in a pregnancy study. CDR3 amino acids: CASSLLIMGSGGLNTEAFF. In DNA, the CDR3 is TGTGCCAGCAGTTTATTGATAATGGGGTCAGGGGGCTTAAACACTGAAGCTTTCTTT.